These 25 T cell receptor beta chains originate from one sample sequenced in a study of blood T cell repertoires in COVID-19. The method was immunoSEQ multiplex PCR; TCRdb's version includes in-frame clones alone and lacks a portion of them. Among about 280,000 clones, around 80% were seen once, and the ten largest hold less than 5.5%. Sequenced: PBMCs or T cells enriched from blood (not recorded which). The receptors derive from a man in his forties or fifties who had been exposed to COVID-19.

V is TRBV14 and J is TRBJ2-7, with 7 bases identical to TRBD2. The CDR3 extends over 15 amino acids. Germline V CDR1 and CDR2: SGHDN, FVKESK. With V trimmed by 4 bases and J by 3 bases, 9 bases remained unmatched. The CDR3 nucleotides read TGTGCCAGCAGCCTAGAGCGGGGAACGTACTACGAGCAGTACTTC. It yields the protein CASSLERGTYYEQYF.

The gene calls are TRBV30 and TRBJ1-2; D remains unclear. The CDR3 is 14 amino acids. Trimming stripped 3 bases from V and 4 bases from J, with 15 bases between. The germline CDR1 and CDR2 sequences are GTSNPN and SVGIG (reference sequence). The CDR3 coding sequence is TGTGCCTGGAGGCTAGTACGGCGTAGCTATGGCTACACCTTC. This encodes CAWRLVRRSYGYTF.

V gene TRBV6-5 combines with J gene TRBJ2-2; no reliable D call. The CDR3 runs to 11 residues. V lost 10 bases, J lost 5 bases, and 8 bases lay in between. Per germline, CDR1 MNHEY and CDR2 SVGAGI. Here the CDR3 DNA reads TGTGCCACCAAGGAGACCGGGGAGCTGTTTTTT. Its translation: CATKETGELFF.

The chain carries TRBV5-8 and TRBJ2-7, with 8 bases fitting TRBD2. With 4 bases clipped from V and 1 base from J, the junction kept 13 bases outside the gene matches. This CDR3 comprises 17 residues. Germline V lookup: CDR1 SGHTS, CDR2 YDEGEE. The CDR3 region has the DNA TGTGCCAGCAGCCATGAAGCGGGAGCCCGAGGATCCTACGAGCAGTACTTC. This sequence encodes CASSHEAGARGSYEQYF.

This clone appeared a few times. The chain carries TRBV5-1 and TRBJ2-4, with 11 nucleotides matching TRBD2. CDR3 length equals 17 residues. Germline V gene data show CDR1 as SGHRS and CDR2 as YFSETQ. The trim removed 4 bases at V and 0 bases at J, leaving 6 bases unmatched. In DNA form, the CDR3 reads TGCGCCAGCAGCCTAGCGGGAGGTCGGCGAGCCAAAAACATTCAGTACTTC. Translation: CASSLAGGRRAKNIQYF.

This sequence joins TRBV2 and TRBJ2-3; 15 positions match TRBD2. The CDR3 runs 15 residues. The junction had 3 bases not matched to a gene; V was cut back by 5 bases and J by 6 bases. The germline V gene has CDR1 SNHLY and CDR2 FYNNEI. The CDR3 region is CASSRTSGRGDTQYF. In DNA, the CDR3 is TGTGCCAGCAGTCGGACTAGCGGGAGGGGCGATACGCAGTATTTT.

This chain links TRBV30 with TRBJ1-1; maybe TRBD1 (5 bases). The CDR3 covers 12 residues. Trimming took off 4 bases at V and 11 bases at J, with 17 bases between the two ends. Germline V gene lookup returns CDR1 GTSNPN and CDR2 SVGIG (reference sequence). CDR3 loop: CAWNPLWGLAFF. Here the CDR3 DNA reads TGTGCCTGGAACCCCCTGTGGGGCCTGGCTTTCTTT.

This clone was detected only once. Here the CDR3 DNA reads TGTGCCAGCAGTGAATCGGTGGAAGGGGGTGGCCCCTACAATGAGCAGTTCTTC. Translated: CASSESVEGGGPYNEQFF. The gene calls are TRBV2 and TRBJ2-1; tentatively, D is TRBD1 (6 bases). The V gene's germline CDR1 is SNHLY and CDR2 FYNNEI. There are 18 residues in the CDR3. Trimming took 2 bases from V and 2 from J, leaving 19 bases between them. The full variable domain, with the rest looked up from reference TRBV2 and TRBJ2-1, is EPEVTQTPSHQVTQMGQEVILRCVPISNHLYFYWYRQILGQKVEFLVSFYNNEISEKSEIFDDQFSVERPDGSNFTLKIRSTKLEDSAMYFCASSESVEGGGPYNEQFFGPGTRLTVL.

Note on this clone: Other DNA sequences in the sample encode the same CDR3. The chain employs TRBV5-5 and TRBJ2-5; D unclear. Trimming took 0 bases from V and 3 from J, leaving 6 bases between them. From germline, CDR1 is SGHKS and CDR2 YYEKEE (reference sequence). The CDR3 spans 13 residues. The CDR3 DNA is TGTGCCAGCAGCTTGGCGCGTAAAGAGACCCAGTACTTC. Its translation is CASSLARKETQYF.

The chain has TRBV19 and TRBJ2-1; 9 bases are a match to TRBD2. The V gene end was trimmed by 7 bases and the J gene end by 10 bases; junction bases not matched to a gene: 29. Germline V lookup: CDR1 LNHDA, CDR2 SQIVND (reference sequence). The CDR3 covers 20 residues. The CDR3 coding sequence is TGTGCCAGTACAGTCATGCCCCCGGGCCTTAGCGGGAGTCTCTTATACGAGCAGTTCTTC. Translated, it gives CASTVMPPGLSGSLLYEQFF.

The genes are TRBV15 and TRBJ2-5; no clear D. CDR3 length: 17 residues. Germline assignment: CDR1 LNHNV and CDR2 YYDKDF (reference sequence). Trimming took off 4 bases at V and 0 bases at J, with 18 bases between the two ends. The CDR3 sequence: CATSTTTGSTHQETQYF. The CDR3 coding sequence is TGTGCCACCAGCACAACAACGGGTTCAACTCACCAAGAGACCCAGTACTTC.

This chain connects TRBV30 to TRBJ2-3, with no clear D. Trimming took 0 bases from V and 0 from J, leaving 7 bases between them. The CDR3 totals 14 residues. CDR1 GTSNPN and CDR2 SVGIG come from the germline V gene (reference sequence). CDR3 amino acids: CAWSVSLSTDTQYF. The CDR3 DNA reads as TGTGCCTGGAGTGTTAGTCTGAGCACAGATACGCAGTATTTT.

The chain employs TRBV19 and TRBJ2-1; TRBD2 matches 7 bases. The V and J ends lost 4 bases and 9 bases, in that order; junction bases with no gene match: 9. Per the germline V gene, CDR1 is LNHDA and CDR2 is SQIVND (reference sequence). This CDR3 spans 14 amino acids. CDR3 sequence reads: CASSTRGGAIEQFF. CDR3 nucleotide sequence: TGTGCCAGTAGTACCCGGGGAGGGGCCATTGAGCAGTTCTTC.

This chain links TRBV5-1 with TRBJ2-5, with 7 bases fitting TRBD2. This CDR3 comprises 14 residues. Trimming cost V 5 bases and J 4 bases; bases outside gene matches: 8. CDR1 is SGHRS, CDR2 YFSETQ, per germline. The CDR3 DNA reads TGCGCCAGCAGTTTCACTGGGGGGGTAGAGACCCAGTACTTC. Protein product: CASSFTGGVETQYF.

This chain joins TRBV11-2 and TRBJ1-5, with D unresolved. Deletions cut 4 bases from V and 6 bases from J, with 10 bases between. The CDR3 totals 13 residues. Germline V gives CDR1 SGHAT, CDR2 FQNNGV. CDR3 coding DNA: TGTGCCAGCAGCTGGGAGGACCGTCAGCCCCAGCATTTT. Translated: CASSWEDRQPQHF.

The rearrangement uses TRBV11-3 and TRBJ1-2; TRBD1 agrees at 8 bases. The J segment lost 4 bases and the V segment lost 4 bases, leaving 8 bases of the junction unmatched. This CDR3 is 15 amino acids long. The germline CDR1 and CDR2 sequences are SGHNT and YENEEA. CDR3 in amino acids: CASSSRTGYIYGYTF. Written as DNA, the CDR3 is TGTGCCAGCAGCTCGCGGACAGGGTACATCTATGGCTACACCTTC.

This chain connects TRBV27 to TRBJ2-7; 8 bases align to TRBD1. Trimming cost V 6 bases and J 5 bases; bases outside gene matches: 6. Per germline, CDR1 MNHEY and CDR2 SMNVEV (reference sequence). The CDR3 is made up of 13 amino acids. The CDR3 DNA follows: TGTGCCAGCAGACTGACAGGGGAGGACGAGCAGTACTTC. This sequence encodes CASRLTGEDEQYF.

The chain has TRBV5-6 and TRBJ2-7; D call uncertain. In germline, CDR1 is SGHDT, CDR2 YYEEEE. Trimming pared 0 bases from V and 4 bases from J, leaving 11 bases between. This CDR3 contains 14 residues. CDR3 nucleotides: TGTGCCAGCAGCTTGGGTGCCAGGTTGTACGAGCAGTACTTC. It codes for CASSLGARLYEQYF.

This clone is a singleton in its sample. The CDR3 protein is CASSLGTGRTDTQYF. The DNA for the CDR3 is TGCGCCAGCAGCTTAGGGACAGGACGCACAGATACGCAGTATTTT. This chain links TRBV5-1 with TRBJ2-3; 8 bases match TRBD1. J lost 1 base, V lost 2 bases, and 3 bases had no gene match. The CDR3 is 15 amino acids. Germline V gene data show CDR1 as SGHRS and CDR2 as YFSETQ.

The chain links TRBV7-8 to TRBJ1-6; D is perhaps TRBD1 (5 bases). V was shortened by 4 bases and J by 0 bases, with 16 bases between the two germline ends. The CDR3 sequence is 18 residues long. Germline values: CDR1 SGHVS, CDR2 FQNEAQ. The CDR3 bases are TGTGCCAGCAGCTCCCGCGGGACTCGGGGCTCCTATAATTCACCCCTCCACTTT. Residues: CASSSRGTRGSYNSPLHF.

V and J are TRBV10-3 and TRBJ2-3; no clear D gene. This CDR3 has 15 amino acids. CDR1 ENHRY and CDR2 SYGVKD come from the germline V gene. V shed 11 bases and J shed 2 bases, with 20 bases lying between them. The CDR3 bases are TGTGCCGTCGCTAGTCCTAGAGGAAACACAGATACGCAGTATTTT. Its translation: CAVASPRGNTDTQYF.

The J gene is TRBJ1-1, the V gene TRBV5-1; D is ambiguous. Per germline, CDR1 SGHRS and CDR2 YFSETQ. V was clipped by 3 bases and J by 5 bases, with 14 bases between them. This CDR3 region has 14 residues. The CDR3 loop is CASSSTGSGTEAFF. CDR3 nucleotide sequence: TGCGCCAGCAGCTCGACGGGTAGTGGGACTGAAGCTTTCTTT. Full variable domain (rest looked up from reference TRBV5-1 and TRBJ1-1): KAGVTQTPRYLIKTRGQQVTLSCSPISGHRSVSWYQQTPGQGLQFLFEYFSETQRNKGNFPGRFSGRQFSNSRSEMNVSTLELGDSALYLCASSSTGSGTEAFFGQGTRLTVV.

This chain joins TRBV30 and TRBJ2-7; D is uncertain. The CDR3 consists of 14 residues. Germline V gives CDR1 GTSNPN, CDR2 SVGIG (reference sequence). V was pared by 1 base and J by 3 bases, with 13 bases between. The DNA for the CDR3 is TGTGCCTGGAGTGCTGGTTGGGCTGACTACGAGCAGTACTTC. Amino acid sequence: CAWSAGWADYEQYF.

The gene calls are TRBV2 and TRBJ2-2, with 11 bases that match TRBD2. The CDR3 sequence is 14 residues long. V lost 11 bases, J lost 1 base, and 3 bases stayed unmatched. Germline V gene data show CDR1 as SNHLY and CDR2 as FYNNEI. CDR3: CAGGTSGNTGELFF. The CDR3 DNA sequence: TGTGCCGGGGGGACTAGCGGGAACACCGGGGAGCTGTTTTTT.

The chain carries TRBV5-1 and TRBJ2-7; D uncertain. Germline lookup yields CDR1 SGHRS and CDR2 YFSETQ. The V and J ends lost 1 base and 3 bases respectively, with 8 bases between them. The CDR3 loop spans 13 amino acids. The CDR3 bases are TGCGCCAGCAGCTTGAGCGCCAACTACGAGCAGTACTTC. It translates to CASSLSANYEQYF.